This TCR beta chain was recorded in a study of cytomegalovirus exposure and HLA in healthy donors. Worth noting for this clone: Antigen: not known.

Study-wide findings and caveats: As a later analysis revealed, the rate of TCR association differed by HLA locus, with DRB1 most and HLA-C fewest. Rarity marked most TCR sequences, yet some public TCRs occurred in many donors.

Vbeta (60) and Jbeta (13) primers were used in the PCR. TCRdb keeps only in-frame clones here, not all; method: immunoSEQ multiplex PCR. The sample carries under 300,000 clones, about nine tenths recorded once. The CDR3 extends over 15 amino acids. V shed 4 bases, J shed 5 bases, and the junction held 5 bases outside the gene matches. Germline V lookup: CDR1 SNHLY, CDR2 FYNNEI. This rearrangement joins TRBV2 to TRBJ2-1; 10 nucleotides line up with TRBD2. This clonotype was sampled from a man aged 35 to 55 in good health and CMV-seropositive. The sequenced sample consisted of PBMCs. The CDR3 sequence is CASSVYGTSDNEQFF. Written as DNA, the CDR3 is TGTGCCAGCAGTGTATACGGGACTAGCGACAATGAGCAGTTCTTC.